This is a list of T cell receptor beta chains from one sample in a study of Ad26.COV2.S vaccination and SARS-CoV-2 variants. Sequenced by immunoSEQ multiplex PCR; TCRdb stores in-frame clones only, minus some. The table records roughly 100,000 clones, less than 85% of them present only once. Material: peripheral blood, obtained after recovery from COVID-19. Receptors originate from a human donor who had recovered from COVID-19. CDR3s include the opening cysteine and the closing phenylalanine or tryptophan. A D gene is named only where the DNA matches it firmly. Size is omitted from some rows. Given values are once, few, many or a class for expanded clones.

.	.	TRBV28	TRBJ2-3	TGTGCCAGCAGTCAACCAACAGGAACAGATACGCAGTATTTT	CASSQPTGTDTQYF
TRBD2	.	TRBV5-5	TRBJ2-7	TGTGCCAGCAGCCCCTTGACTAGCGGGGGGTACGAGCAGTACTTC	CASSPLTSGGYEQYF
.	.	TRBV27	TRBJ2-5	TGTGCCAGCAGTTCTAGATGGGGGGCAGAAGAGACCCAGTACTTC	CASSSRWGAEETQYF
.	.	TRBV2	TRBJ1-1	TGTGCCAGCAGTGGTATGGGGACGGTTAGGACTGAAGCTTTCTTT	CASSGMGTVRTEAFF
.	.	TRBV9	TRBJ1-2	TGTGCCAGCAGCGCGGGGGGGAACTATGGCTACACCTTC	CASSAGGNYGYTF
.	.	TRBV7-9	TRBJ2-5	TGTGCCAGCAGCTTTTCCCAGGGGCAGCGGGAGACCCAGTACTTC	CASSFSQGQRETQYF
.	.	TRBV28	TRBJ1-4	TGTGCCAGCAGTCAGGGAAGGAGTGAAAAACTGTTTTTT	CASSQGRSEKLFF
TRBD1	.	TRBV19	TRBJ1-2	TGTGCCAGCACAGGGGCCCCCTACTATGGCTACACCTTC	CASTGAPYYGYTF
TRBD1	.	TRBV6-4	TRBJ2-5	TGTGCCAGCAGTGACCCCGGGACAGGACCAGAGACCCAGTACTTC	CASSDPGTGPETQYF
.	.	TRBV5-6	TRBJ1-6	TGTGCCAGCAGCTTTCTAGGGGGTGATTCACCCCTCCACTTT	CASSFLGGDSPLHF
TRBD1	.	TRBV5-4	TRBJ2-2	TGTGCCAGCAGCTTGGCCGGACAGGGGCCCGGGGAGCTGTTTTTT	CASSLAGQGPGELFF
.	.	TRBV5-1	TRBJ2-5	TGCGCCAGCAGCTTGGGCGTGGGACTGATGCAAGAGACCCAGTACTTC	CASSLGVGLMQETQYF
.	.	TRBV19	TRBJ1-1	TGTGCCAGTAAAGGGAGGGGGAACACTGAAGCTTTCTTT	CASKGRGNTEAFF
TRBD1	once	TRBV7-2	TRBJ1-5	TGTGCCAGCAGCTTAGAGGGGACAGGTATGGGCAATCAGCCCCAGCATTTT	CASSLEGTGMGNQPQHF
.	few	TRBV28	TRBJ2-1	TGTGCCAGCACCTCCCGGGACTTTGGGGCCTACAATGAGCAGTTCTTC	CASTSRDFGAYNEQFF
TRBD1	.	TRBV3-1/TRBV3-2	TRBJ1-3	TGTGCCAGCAGCCAAGAGATCGGACAGGGAGTGGGGTCTGGAAACACCATATATTTT	CASSQEIGQGVGSGNTIYF
.	once	TRBV7-9	TRBJ1-1	TGTGCCAGCAGACAGGGAAGTGACACTGAAGCTTTCTTT	CASRQGSDTEAFF
TRBD1	.	TRBV3-1/TRBV3-2	TRBJ1-2	TGTGCCAGCAGCCCCGTCCCGGGACAGGGTCGAGAGCAAGGCTACACCTTC	CASSPVPGQGREQGYTF
.	.	TRBV3-1/TRBV3-2	TRBJ2-2	TGTGCCAGCAGCCAATCGGACACCGGGGAGCTGTTTTTT	CASSQSDTGELFF
.	.	TRBV27	TRBJ2-3	TGTGCCAGCAGGTCGATAGTACGCTTAAGGGCAGATACGCAGTATTTT	CASRSIVRLRADTQYF
.	few	TRBV7-2	TRBJ2-7	TGTGCCAGCAGCTTAGGACAGATCGGAGAGCAGTACTTC	CASSLGQIGEQYF
.	.	TRBV4-1	TRBJ1-1	TGCGCCAGCAGCCAAGCCGGGGGGTCGGTGGCTTTCTTT	CASSQAGGSVAFF
TRBD1	.	TRBV6-2/TRBV6-3	TRBJ2-1	TGTGCCAGCAGTTCCGGGGACAGAAATGAGCAGTTCTTC	CASSSGDRNEQFF
.	.	TRBV5-1	TRBJ2-7	TGCGCCAGCAGCTTGGACTGGAACTCCTACGAGCAGTACTTC	CASSLDWNSYEQYF
TRBD1	.	TRBV5-1	TRBJ1-4	TGCGCCAGCAGCAGACAGGGGGAAATCGAAAAACTGTTTTTT	CASSRQGEIEKLFF
TRBD1	.	TRBV25-1	TRBJ1-1	TGTGCCAGCAGTCCCCGGACAGGGTCTAAAGCTTTCTTT	CASSPRTGSKAFF
TRBD2	.	TRBV11-2	TRBJ2-5	TGTGCCAGCAGCTTAGGGGGACTAGCTGAGACCCAGTACTTC	CASSLGGLAETQYF
.	.	TRBV3-1/TRBV3-2	TRBJ1-1	TGTGCCAGCAGCCAAGGGGGGTTGGACAGTGGAGCTTTCTTT	CASSQGGLDSGAFF
.	.	TRBV5-1	TRBJ1-6	TGCGCCAGCAGCTTGGACGCGGGGAATTCACCCCTCCACTTT	CASSLDAGNSPLHF
.	few	TRBV10-1	TRBJ2-1	TGCGCCAGCAGTGAAACATTGAGCGACAATGAGCAGTTCTTC	CASSETLSDNEQFF
TRBD1	.	TRBV7-3	TRBJ1-2	TGTGCCAGCAGCCCAGGGACAGGGGGCTACACCTTC	CASSPGTGGYTF
.	.	TRBV5-1	TRBJ1-4	TGCGCCAGCAGCTTGGGCTCCGGAGCGCGGGAAAAACTGTTTTTT	CASSLGSGAREKLFF
.	.	TRBV6-5	TRBJ1-1	TGTGCCAGCAGTTACGGTGTCGGCATGAACACTGAAGCTTTCTTT	CASSYGVGMNTEAFF
.	.	TRBV27	TRBJ2-7	TGTGCCAGCAGTCCCACAGGCTACGAGCAGTACTTC	CASSPTGYEQYF
.	.	TRBV5-4	TRBJ2-3	TGTGCCAGCAGCTCTGGTAGGGTTCTCACAGATACGCAGTATTTT	CASSSGRVLTDTQYF
TRBD2	.	TRBV19	TRBJ2-5	TGTGCCAGTAGTATAACAGCGGGGGGCCTCCAAGAGACCCAGTACTTC	CASSITAGGLQETQYF
TRBD1	few	TRBV5-1	TRBJ1-2	TGCGCCAGCAGTTTGGACAGGGAGGGATTCGGCTACACCTTC	CASSLDREGFGYTF
.	.	TRBV11-2	TRBJ1-2	TGTGCCAGCAGTCGAATTGACAGGTCGACAGCCGGCTACACCTTC	CASSRIDRSTAGYTF
.	.	TRBV5-4	TRBJ2-7	TGTGCCAGCAGCTTGGACGGGGTTTCCTACGAGCAGTACTTC	CASSLDGVSYEQYF
.	.	TRBV19	TRBJ1-5	TGTGCCAGTAGTATTAGACTTAATCAGCCCCAGCATTTT	CASSIRLNQPQHF
.	.	TRBV6-2/TRBV6-3	TRBJ1-1	TGTGCCAGCAGTTACGTTGGGGGGAACACTGAAGCTTTCTTT	CASSYVGGNTEAFF
TRBD1	.	TRBV6-5	TRBJ1-2	TGTGCCAGCAGGCGGACAGGTCTGAGTAACTATGGCTACACCTTC	CASRRTGLSNYGYTF
TRBD2	.	TRBV30	TRBJ2-3	TGTGCCTGGAGGACGCGGGGGTTTGGCACAGATACGCAGTATTTT	CAWRTRGFGTDTQYF
.	.	TRBV19	TRBJ2-5	TGTGCCAGTAGTGAAGGGCTAGGCCAAGAGACCCAGTACTTC	CASSEGLGQETQYF
.	.	TRBV12-3/TRBV12-4	TRBJ1-2	TGTGCCAGCAGTTTACAGACCGACTATGGCTACACCTTC	CASSLQTDYGYTF
.	.	TRBV10-2	TRBJ2-2	TGCGCCAGCAGATTGGCCGGGGCTGCGAACACCGGGGAGCTGTTTTTT	CASRLAGAANTGELFF
TRBD2	.	TRBV4-1	TRBJ2-3	TGCGCCAGCAGCCAAGAGAGCGGGGGGGCCGTTACGCAGTATTTT	CASSQESGGAVTQYF
TRBD1	.	TRBV5-4	TRBJ1-1	TGTGCCAGCAGTCCCGACAGGGGGCAAACTGAAGCTTTCTTT	CASSPDRGQTEAFF
TRBD1	.	TRBV18	TRBJ1-4	TGTGCCAGCTCACGCTCCGGGACAGTACAGAATGAAAAACTGTTTTTT	CASSRSGTVQNEKLFF
TRBD1	.	TRBV15	TRBJ2-1	TGTGCCACCAGCAGAGGACGAGGGGGCATCTACAATGAGCAGTTCTTC	CATSRGRGGIYNEQFF
TRBD2	.	TRBV7-6	TRBJ2-5	TGTGCCAGCAGCTTGGGAGGGGCGGGGATCCAAGAGACCCAGTACTTC	CASSLGGAGIQETQYF
.	.	TRBV27	TRBJ2-2	TGTGCCAGCAGCCTTGGACCGTCTTGGGTTACCGGGGAGCTGTTTTTT	CASSLGPSWVTGELFF
TRBD1	.	TRBV12-5	TRBJ2-4	TGTGCTACCCAACAGGGGGCCAAAAACATTCAGTACTTC	CATQQGAKNIQYF
.	.	TRBV19	TRBJ2-7	TGTGCCAGTAGTATAGCTGGGGGATGGGGGAACGAGCAGTACTTC	CASSIAGGWGNEQYF
.	.	TRBV12-3/TRBV12-4	TRBJ2-2	TGTGCCAGCAGCCTTCGTGGGACCGGGGAGCTGTTTTTT	CASSLRGTGELFF